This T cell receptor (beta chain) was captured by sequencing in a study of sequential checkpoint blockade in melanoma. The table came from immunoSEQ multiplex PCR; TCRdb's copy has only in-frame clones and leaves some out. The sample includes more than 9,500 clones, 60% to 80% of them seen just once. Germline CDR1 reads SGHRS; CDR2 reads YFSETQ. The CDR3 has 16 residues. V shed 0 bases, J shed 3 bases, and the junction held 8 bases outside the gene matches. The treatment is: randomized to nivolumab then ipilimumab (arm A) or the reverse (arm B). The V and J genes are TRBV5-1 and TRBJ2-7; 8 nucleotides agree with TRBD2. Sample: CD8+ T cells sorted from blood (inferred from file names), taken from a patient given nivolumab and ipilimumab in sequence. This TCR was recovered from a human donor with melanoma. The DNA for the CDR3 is TGCGCCAGCAGCTTGGAGGTCGGCGCGGGAGGCTACGAGCAGTACTTC. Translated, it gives CASSLEVGAGGYEQYF.